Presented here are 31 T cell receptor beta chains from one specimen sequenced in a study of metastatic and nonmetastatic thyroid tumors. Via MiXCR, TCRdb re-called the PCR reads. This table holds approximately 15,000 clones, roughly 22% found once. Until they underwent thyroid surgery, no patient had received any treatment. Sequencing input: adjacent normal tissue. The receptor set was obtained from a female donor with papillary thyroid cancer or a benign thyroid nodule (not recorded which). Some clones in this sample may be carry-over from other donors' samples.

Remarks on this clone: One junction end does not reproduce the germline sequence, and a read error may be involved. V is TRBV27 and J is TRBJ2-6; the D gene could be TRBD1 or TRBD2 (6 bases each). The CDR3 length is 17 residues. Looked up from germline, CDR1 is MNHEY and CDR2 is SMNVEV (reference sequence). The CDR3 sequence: CASSSGRGVVGANFLTF. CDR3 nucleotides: TGTGCCAGCAGTTCAGGACGCGGGGTTGTGGGGGCCAACTTCCTGACTTTC.

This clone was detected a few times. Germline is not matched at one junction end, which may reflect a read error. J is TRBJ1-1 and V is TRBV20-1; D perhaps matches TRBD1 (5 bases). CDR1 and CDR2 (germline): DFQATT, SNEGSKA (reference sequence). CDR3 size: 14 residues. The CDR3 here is CSAREGGMNTEAFF. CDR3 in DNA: TGCAGTGCTAGAGAGGGGGGGATGAATACTGAAGCTTTCTTT.

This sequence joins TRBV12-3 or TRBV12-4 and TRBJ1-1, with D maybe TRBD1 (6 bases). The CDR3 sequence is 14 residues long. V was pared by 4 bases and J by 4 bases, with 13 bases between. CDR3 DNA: TGTGCCAGCAGTTACCGTGGAGGGGGCACTGAAGCTTTCTTT. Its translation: CASSYRGGGTEAFF.

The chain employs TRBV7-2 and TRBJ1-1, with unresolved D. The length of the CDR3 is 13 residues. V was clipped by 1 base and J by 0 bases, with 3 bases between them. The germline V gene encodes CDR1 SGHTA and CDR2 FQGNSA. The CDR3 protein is CASSLELNTEAFF. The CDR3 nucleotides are TGTGCCAGCAGCTTAGAATTGAACACTGAAGCTTTCTTT. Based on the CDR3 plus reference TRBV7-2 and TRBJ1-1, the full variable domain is GAGVSQSPSNKVTEKGKDVELRCDPISGHTALYWYRQSLGQGLEFLIYFQGNSAPDKSGLPSDRFSAERTGGSVSTLTIQRTQQEDSAVYLCASSLELNTEAFFGQGTRLTVV.

The CDR3, as DNA: TGCAGTGCTAGAGTAACGGGGGGGCGGAATGAGCAGTTCTTC. Encoded protein: CSARVTGGRNEQFF. This chain joins TRBV20-1 and TRBJ2-1, with TRBD2 identical over 8 bases. This CDR3 spans 14 amino acids. The V segment lost 1 base and the J segment 7 bases; nucleotides outside the gene matches: 6. Germline CDR1 reads DFQATT; CDR2 reads SNEGSKA (reference sequence).

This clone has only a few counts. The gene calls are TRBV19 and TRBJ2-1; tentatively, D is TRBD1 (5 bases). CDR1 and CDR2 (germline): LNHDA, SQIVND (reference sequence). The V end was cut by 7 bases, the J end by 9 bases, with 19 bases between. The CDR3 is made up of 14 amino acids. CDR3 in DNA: TGTGCCAGTAACCCCGGACAACCCGGTGGTGAGCAGTTCTTC. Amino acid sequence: CASNPGQPGGEQFF.

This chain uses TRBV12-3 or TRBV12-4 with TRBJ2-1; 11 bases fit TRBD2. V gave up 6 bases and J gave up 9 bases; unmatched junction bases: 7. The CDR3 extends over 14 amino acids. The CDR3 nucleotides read TGTGCCAGCAGCCTACTAGCGGGAGTAAGTGAGCAGTTCTTC. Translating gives CASSLLAGVSEQFF.

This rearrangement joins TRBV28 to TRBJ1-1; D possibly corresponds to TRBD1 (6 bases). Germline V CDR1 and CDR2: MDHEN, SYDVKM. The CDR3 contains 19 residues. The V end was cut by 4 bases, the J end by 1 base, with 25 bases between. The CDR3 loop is CASSSHSSITGRGNTEAFF. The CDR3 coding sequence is TGTGCCAGCAGTTCCCACTCTTCAATCACAGGGAGGGGGAACACTGAAGCTTTCTTT.

The CDR3 loop reads CASSIGQDGYGYTF. In nucleotides, the CDR3 is TGTGCCAGTAGTATAGGGCAAGACGGCTATGGCTACACCTTC. The chain uses TRBV19 and TRBJ1-2; no clear D gene. This CDR3 contains 14 residues. V gave up 1 base and J gave up 4 bases, with 10 bases separating them. Germline values: CDR1 LNHDA, CDR2 SQIVND (reference sequence).

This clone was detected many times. The CDR3 coding sequence is TGTGCCAGCAGTAGGGACAGGTTGACCGGGGAGCTGTTTTTT. Amino acids: CASSRDRLTGELFF. The chain has TRBV6-5 and TRBJ2-2, with 8 bases lining up with TRBD1. The CDR3 consists of 14 residues. V was pared by 5 bases and J by 5 bases, with 4 bases of the junction left unmatched. CDR1 MNHEY and CDR2 SVGAGI come from the germline V gene.

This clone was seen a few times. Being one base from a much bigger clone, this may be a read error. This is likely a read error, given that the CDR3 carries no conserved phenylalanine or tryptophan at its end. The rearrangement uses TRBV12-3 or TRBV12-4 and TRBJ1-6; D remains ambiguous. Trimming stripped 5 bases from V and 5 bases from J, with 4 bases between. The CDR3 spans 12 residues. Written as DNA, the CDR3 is TGTGCCAGCAGTCTCAATAATTCACCCCTCCACTCT. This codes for CASSLNNSPLHS.

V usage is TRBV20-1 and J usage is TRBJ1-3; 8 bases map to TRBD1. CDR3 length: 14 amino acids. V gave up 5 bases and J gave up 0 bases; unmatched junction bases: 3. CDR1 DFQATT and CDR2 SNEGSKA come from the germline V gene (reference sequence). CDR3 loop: CSAQDRASGNTIYF. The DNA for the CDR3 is TGCAGTGCTCAGGACAGGGCCTCTGGAAACACCATATATTTT.

The CDR3 nucleotides are TGTGCCAGCAGCCTTTTCCAGAGAGGCACTGAAGCTTTCTTT. Its translation: CASSLFQRGTEAFF. The chain carries TRBV7-9 and TRBJ1-1; D not resolved. Trimming pared 5 bases from V and 4 bases from J, leaving 14 bases between. The CDR3 is 14 amino acids. Germline V gives CDR1 SEHNR, CDR2 FQNEAQ (reference sequence).

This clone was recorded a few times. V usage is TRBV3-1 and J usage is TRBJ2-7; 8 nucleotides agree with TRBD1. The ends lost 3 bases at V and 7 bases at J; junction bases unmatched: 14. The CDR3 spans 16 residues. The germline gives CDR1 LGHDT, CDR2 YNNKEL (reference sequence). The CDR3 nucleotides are TGTGCCAGCAGCCATGCCGGGACAGGCCGACTTGGAGAGCAGTACTTC. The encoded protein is CASSHAGTGRLGEQYF.

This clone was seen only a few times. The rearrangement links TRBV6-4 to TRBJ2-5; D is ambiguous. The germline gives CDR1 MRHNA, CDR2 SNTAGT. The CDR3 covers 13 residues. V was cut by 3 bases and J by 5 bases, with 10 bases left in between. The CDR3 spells CASSEDQGETQYF. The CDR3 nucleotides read TGTGCCAGCAGTGAAGACCAAGGGGAGACCCAGTACTTC.

The CDR3 bases are TGTGCCAGCTCACCACCCGATGGACAGTATAATTCACCCCTCCACTTT. It codes for CASSPPDGQYNSPLHF. The chain uses TRBV18 and TRBJ1-6, with D tentatively TRBD1 (6 bases). With 0 bases removed from V and 4 bases from J, the gap between germline ends came to 10 bases. The CDR3 totals 16 residues. Per the germline V gene, CDR1 is KGHSH and CDR2 is LQKENI.

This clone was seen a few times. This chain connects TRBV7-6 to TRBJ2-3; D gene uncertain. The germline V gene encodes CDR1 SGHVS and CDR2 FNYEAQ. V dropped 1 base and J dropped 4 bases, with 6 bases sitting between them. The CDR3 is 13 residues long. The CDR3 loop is CASSLEGPDTQYF. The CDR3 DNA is TGTGCCAGCAGCTTAGAAGGTCCAGATACGCAGTATTTT.

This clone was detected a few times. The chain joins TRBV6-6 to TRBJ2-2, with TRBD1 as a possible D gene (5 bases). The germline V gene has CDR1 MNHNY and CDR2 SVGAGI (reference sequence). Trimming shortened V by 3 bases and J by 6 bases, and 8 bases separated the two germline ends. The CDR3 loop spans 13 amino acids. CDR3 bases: TGTGCCAGCAGTTATTTAGGGGCCGGGGAGCTGTTTTTT. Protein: CASSYLGAGELFF.

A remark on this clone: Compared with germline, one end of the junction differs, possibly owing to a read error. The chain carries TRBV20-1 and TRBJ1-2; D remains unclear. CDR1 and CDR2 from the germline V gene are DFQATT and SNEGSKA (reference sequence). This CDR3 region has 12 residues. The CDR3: CSALRGVEGYTF. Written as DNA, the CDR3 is TGCAGTGCTCTTCGGGGAGTCGAAGGCTACACATTC.

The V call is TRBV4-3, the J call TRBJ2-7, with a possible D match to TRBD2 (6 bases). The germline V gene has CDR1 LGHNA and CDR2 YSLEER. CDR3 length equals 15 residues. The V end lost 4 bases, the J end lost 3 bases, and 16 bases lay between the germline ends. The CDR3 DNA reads TGCGCCAGCAGCCCGGGGACTGCCCGATACTACGAGCAGTACTTC. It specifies CASSPGTARYYEQYF.

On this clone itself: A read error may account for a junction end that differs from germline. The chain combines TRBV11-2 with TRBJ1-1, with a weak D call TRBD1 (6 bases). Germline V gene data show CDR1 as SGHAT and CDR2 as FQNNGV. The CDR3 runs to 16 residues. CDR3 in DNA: TGTGCCAGCAGCTTAGACGATATGGGGCAGGGGTACGAGCAGTACTTT. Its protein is CASSLDDMGQGYEQYF.

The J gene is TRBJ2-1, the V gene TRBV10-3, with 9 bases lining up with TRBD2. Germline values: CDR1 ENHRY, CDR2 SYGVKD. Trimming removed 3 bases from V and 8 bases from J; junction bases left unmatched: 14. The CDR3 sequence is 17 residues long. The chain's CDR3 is CAISDSRGSGSGDEQFF. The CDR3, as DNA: TGTGCCATCAGTGACTCCCGGGGTAGCGGGAGCGGTGATGAGCAGTTCTTC.

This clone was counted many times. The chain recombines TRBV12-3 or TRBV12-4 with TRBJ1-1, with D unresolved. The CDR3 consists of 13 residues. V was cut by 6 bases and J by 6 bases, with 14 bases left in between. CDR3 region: CASSRVLGAEAFF. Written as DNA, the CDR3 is TGTGCCAGCAGCCGCGTTTTGGGCGCTGAAGCTTTCTTT.

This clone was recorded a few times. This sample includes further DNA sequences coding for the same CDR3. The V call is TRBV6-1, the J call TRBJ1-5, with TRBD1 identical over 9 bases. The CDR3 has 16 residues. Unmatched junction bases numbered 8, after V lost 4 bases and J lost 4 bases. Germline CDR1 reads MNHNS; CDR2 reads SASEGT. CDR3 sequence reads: CASSAGTGMGNQPQHF. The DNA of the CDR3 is TGTGCCAGCAGTGCTGGGACAGGGATGGGAAATCAGCCCCAGCATTTT.

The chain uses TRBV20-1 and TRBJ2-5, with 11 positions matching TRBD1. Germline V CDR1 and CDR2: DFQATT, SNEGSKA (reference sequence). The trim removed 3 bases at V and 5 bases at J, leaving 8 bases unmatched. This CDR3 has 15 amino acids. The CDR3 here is CSARQDRGLVETQYF. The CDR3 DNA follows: TGCAGTGCTAGGCAGGACAGGGGGCTTGTGGAGACCCAGTACTTC.

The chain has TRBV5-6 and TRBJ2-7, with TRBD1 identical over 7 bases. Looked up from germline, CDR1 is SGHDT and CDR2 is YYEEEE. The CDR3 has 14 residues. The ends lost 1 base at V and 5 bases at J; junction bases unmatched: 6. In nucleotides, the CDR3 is TGTGCCAGCAGCTTGCGACAGGGTCAGAACGAGCAGTACTTC. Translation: CASSLRQGQNEQYF.

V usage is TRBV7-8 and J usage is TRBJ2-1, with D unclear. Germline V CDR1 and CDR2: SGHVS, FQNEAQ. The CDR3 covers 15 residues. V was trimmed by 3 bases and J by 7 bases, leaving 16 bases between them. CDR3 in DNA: TGTGCCAGCAGCTTTGCTGTACATCCAGTAAATGAGCAGTTCTTC. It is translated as CASSFAVHPVNEQFF.

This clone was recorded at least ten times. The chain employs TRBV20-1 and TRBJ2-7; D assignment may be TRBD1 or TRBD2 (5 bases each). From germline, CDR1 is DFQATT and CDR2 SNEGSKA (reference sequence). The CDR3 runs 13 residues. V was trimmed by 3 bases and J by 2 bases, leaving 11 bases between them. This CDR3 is CSARWDPAYEQYF. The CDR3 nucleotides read TGCAGTGCTAGGTGGGACCCAGCCTACGAGCAGTACTTC.

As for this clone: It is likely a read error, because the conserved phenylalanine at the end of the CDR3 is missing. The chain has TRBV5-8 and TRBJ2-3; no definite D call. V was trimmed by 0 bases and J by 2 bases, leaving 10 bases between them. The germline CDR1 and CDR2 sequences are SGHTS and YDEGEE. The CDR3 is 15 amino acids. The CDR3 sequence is CASSLGRYPTDTQYS. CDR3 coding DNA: TGTGCCAGCAGCTTGGGACGTTATCCCACAGATACGCAGTATTCT.

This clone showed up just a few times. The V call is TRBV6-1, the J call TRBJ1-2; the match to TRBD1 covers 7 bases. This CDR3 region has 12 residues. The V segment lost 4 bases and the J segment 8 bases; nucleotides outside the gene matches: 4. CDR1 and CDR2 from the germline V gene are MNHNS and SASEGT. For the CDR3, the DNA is TGTGCCAGCAGTGCCTCAGGGGGAGGCTACACCTTC. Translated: CASSASGGGYTF.

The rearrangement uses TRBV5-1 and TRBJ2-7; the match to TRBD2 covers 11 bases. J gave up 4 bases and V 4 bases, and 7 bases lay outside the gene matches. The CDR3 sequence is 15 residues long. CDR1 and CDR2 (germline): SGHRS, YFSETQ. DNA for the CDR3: TGCGCCAGCAGCAGCAGGACTAGCGGGTCGTACGAGCAGTACTTC. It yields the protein CASSSRTSGSYEQYF.